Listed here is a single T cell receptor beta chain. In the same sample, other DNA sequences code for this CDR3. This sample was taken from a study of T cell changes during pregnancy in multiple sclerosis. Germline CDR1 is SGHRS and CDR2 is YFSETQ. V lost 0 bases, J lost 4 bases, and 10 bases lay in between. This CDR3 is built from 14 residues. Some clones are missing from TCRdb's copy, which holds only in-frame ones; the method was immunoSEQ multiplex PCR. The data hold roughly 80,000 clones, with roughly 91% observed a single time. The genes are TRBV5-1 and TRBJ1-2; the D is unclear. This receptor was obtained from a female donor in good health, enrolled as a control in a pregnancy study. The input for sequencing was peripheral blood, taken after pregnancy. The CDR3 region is CASSLGVGGYGYTF. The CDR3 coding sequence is TGCGCCAGCAGCTTGGGCGTAGGCGGCTATGGCTACACCTTC. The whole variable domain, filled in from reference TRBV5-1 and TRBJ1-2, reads KAGVTQTPRYLIKTRGQQVTLSCSPISGHRSVSWYQQTPGQGLQFLFEYFSETQRNKGNFPGRFSGRQFSNSRSEMNVSTLELGDSALYLCASSLGVGGYGYTFGSGTRLTVV.